The rows below give T cell receptor beta chains drawn from one sample of a study of neurological immune-mediated disorders. TCRdb processed the 5' RACE reads anew with MiXCR; each CDR3 protein has one entry. The table lists approximately 30,000 distinct CDR3 sequences, about 6.2% of them singletons. The sample comprised PBMCs. The receptors come from a woman aged 50 to 65 in good health. The CDR3 runs from the conserved cysteine through the conserved F or W. Each record gives: V gene, J gene, CDR3 length, clone size, D gene, CDR3 protein, CDR3 DNA. The D gene is left open where the match is weak. Clone size is given as once, few or many counts, or a class when the clone is expanded.

TRBV5-1,TRBJ2-7,18,medium-sized,NA,CASSESLYRGGSSYEQYF,TGCGCCAGCAGCGAAAGCCTTTACAGGGGAGGTAGCTCCTACGAGCAGTACTTC
TRBV7-9,TRBJ2-7,12,many,NA,CASSLALGEQYF,TGTGCCAGCAGCTTAGCGTTGGGGGAGCAGTACTTC
TRBV29-1,TRBJ1-3,15,many,TRBD1,CSVPGTGISGNTIYF,TGCAGCGTACCTGGGACAGGCATCTCTGGAAACACCATATATTTT
TRBV20-1,TRBJ2-1,13,many,NA,CSAIRDPSDEQFF,TGCAGTGCTATCCGGGACCCGAGCGATGAGCAGTTCTTC
TRBV5-6,TRBJ1-4,15,many,NA,CASSHLQATNEKLFF,TGTGCCAGCAGCCACCTACAGGCGACTAATGAAAAACTGTTTTTT
TRBV20-1,TRBJ2-3,16,medium-sized,TRBD1,CSATNPRQGVADTQYF,TGCAGTGCCACCAATCCGAGACAGGGGGTCGCAGATACGCAGTATTTT
TRBV9,TRBJ1-1,16,many,TRBD1,CASSVGGQAMNTEAFF,TGTGCCAGCAGCGTAGGAGGACAGGCCATGAACACTGAAGCTTTCTTT
TRBV15,TRBJ2-7,15,many,TRBD2,CATSRSTSASYEQYF,TGTGCCACCAGCAGATCTACTAGCGCCTCCTACGAGCAGTACTTC
TRBV20-1,TRBJ2-7,12,many,NA,CSAATEAYEQYF,TGCAGTGCCGCGACAGAAGCCTACGAGCAGTACTTC
TRBV20-1,TRBJ2-3,13,many,NA,CSAREGGGDTQYF,TGCAGTGCTAGAGAAGGGGGAGGAGATACGCAGTATTTT
TRBV13,TRBJ1-1,16,many,NA,CASSLYRGTKNTEAFF,TGTGCCAGCAGCTTATATCGAGGGACCAAGAACACTGAAGCTTTCTTT
TRBV6-2/TRBV6-3,TRBJ1-2,12,many,NA,CASNDPVYGYTF,TGTGCCAGCAACGATCCCGTCTATGGCTACACCTTC
TRBV28,TRBJ2-6,18,many,NA,CASLPPGRRRSGANVLTF,TGTGCCAGCCTCCCCCCGGGCAGGAGAAGATCTGGGGCCAACGTCCTGACTTTC
TRBV5-1,TRBJ2-1,14,many,TRBD2,CASSHPGGGDEQFF,TGCGCCAGCAGCCACCCGGGAGGGGGGGATGAGCAGTTCTTC
TRBV7-2,TRBJ2-3,16,many,NA,CASSLSWTTITDTQYF,TGTGCCAGCAGCCTCTCTTGGACCACAATCACAGATACGCAGTATTTT
TRBV5-1,TRBJ2-7,15,many,NA,CASSLGTGEEARQYF,TGCGCCAGCAGCTTGGGAACAGGGGAGGAAGCGCGCCAGTACTTC
TRBV20-1,TRBJ2-5,14,large,NA,CSASGARRQETQYF,TGCAGTGCTAGTGGGGCCCGGAGACAAGAGACCCAGTACTTC
TRBV20-1,TRBJ1-4,12,many,NA,CSARPLDEKLFF,TGCAGTGCCCGGCCTTTGGATGAAAAACTGTTTTTT
TRBV18,TRBJ2-6,21,many,TRBD2,CASSPLLSGTEQSSGANVLTF,TGTGCCAGCTCACCTCTTCTTAGCGGGACCGAACAGAGCTCTGGGGCCAACGTCCTGACTTTC
TRBV6-5,TRBJ2-1,15,many,TRBD2,CASSLRLAGFNEQFF,TGTGCCAGCAGTTTGCGACTAGCGGGGTTCAATGAGCAGTTCTTC
TRBV7-2,TRBJ2-1,16,many,NA,CASSDHRALPPGEQFF,TGTGCCAGCAGCGACCACCGGGCCCTACCTCCCGGTGAGCAGTTCTTC
TRBV20-1,TRBJ2-1,15,many,TRBD2,CSATGTSPSYNEQFF,TGCAGTGCCACCGGGACTAGCCCTTCATACAATGAGCAGTTCTTC
TRBV5-1,TRBJ2-4,14,many,NA,CASSLEGNGDIQYF,TGCGCCAGCAGCTTGGAAGGGAATGGGGACATTCAGTACTTC
TRBV20-1,TRBJ2-3,14,many,NA,CSATPVISTDTQYF,TGCAGTGCTACCCCGGTAATTAGCACAGATACGCAGTATTTT
TRBV20-1,TRBJ1-2,12,many,TRBD1,CSALDRGDGYTF,TGCAGTGCTCTAGACAGGGGGGATGGCTACACCTTC
TRBV5-6,TRBJ2-3,18,many,TRBD1,CASSLERVGQGLSDTQYF,TGTGCCAGCAGCTTGGAGAGAGTGGGACAGGGTTTATCAGATACGCAGTATTTT
TRBV28,TRBJ1-4,16,many,NA,CASRSFDPGLNSKLFF,TGTGCCAGCAGGTCCTTCGACCCGGGGCTAAATAGCAAACTGTTTTTT
TRBV4-1,TRBJ2-2,15,many,NA,CASSQGTQNTGELFF,TGCGCCAGCAGCCAAGGGACACAGAACACCGGGGAGCTGTTTTTT